The 29 T cell receptor beta chains presented below share a single source sample, sequenced in a study of vaccination effects on CD4 cells after COVID-19. For these TCRs, the target antigens are not known. Using viral peptide pools, the ViraFEST assay grew out antigen-specific CD4+ T cells prior to sequencing. The culture ran for roughly ten days, and then CD4+ T cells were isolated. Two-dose BNT162b2 or mRNA-1273 vaccination was given to participants. TCRdb's table, derived via immunoSEQ multiplex PCR, lists solely in-frame clones and lacks some. Among about 31,000 clones, approximately 60% were seen once, and the ten largest hold roughly 8.4%. The starting material was CD4+ T cells from PBMCs cultured with SARS-CoV-2 spike peptides, obtained after COVID-19 vaccination. The receptors derive from a human donor who received a COVID-19 vaccine.

The rearrangement uses TRBV10-3 and TRBJ2-5; the match to TRBD1 covers 12 bases. From germline, CDR1 is ENHRY and CDR2 SYGVKD. V was pared by 4 bases and J by 5 bases, with 8 bases of the junction left unmatched. The CDR3 covers 16 residues. CDR3: CAISGEGTGGRETQYF. In nucleotides, the CDR3 is TGTGCCATCAGTGGGGAAGGGACAGGGGGCCGGGAGACCCAGTACTTC.

The rearrangement uses TRBV9 and TRBJ1-2; 10 nucleotides align to TRBD1. CDR1 and CDR2 from the germline V gene are SGDLS and YYNGEE. Unmatched junction bases numbered 4, after V lost 1 base and J lost 4 bases. The CDR3 has 15 residues. The CDR3 is CASSVSDRGGYGYTF. CDR3 DNA: TGTGCCAGCAGCGTATCGGACAGGGGGGGCTATGGCTACACCTTC.

The chain uses TRBV5-1 and TRBJ1-2; no firm D call. Trimming left V 1 base short and J 4 bases short, with 8 bases between. In germline, CDR1 is SGHRS, CDR2 YFSETQ. The CDR3 spans 13 residues. CDR3 amino acids: CASSLSTVYGYTF. Here the CDR3 DNA reads TGCGCCAGCAGCTTGAGCACAGTCTATGGCTACACCTTC. The full variable domain, in which reference TRBV5-1 and TRBJ1-2 provide the parts outside the CDR3, is KAGVTQTPRYLIKTRGQQVTLSCSPISGHRSVSWYQQTPGQGLQFLFEYFSETQRNKGNFPGRFSGRQFSNSRSEMNVSTLELGDSALYLCASSLSTVYGYTFGSGTRLTVV.

V gene TRBV7-2 combines with J gene TRBJ1-6; no clear D. With 5 bases removed from V and 7 bases from J, the gap between germline ends came to 18 bases. Germline V lookup: CDR1 SGHTA, CDR2 FQGNSA. The CDR3 consists of 16 residues. The CDR3 protein is CASSAVGLEGNSPLHF. In DNA form, the CDR3 reads TGTGCCAGCAGCGCCGTTGGCCTCGAAGGGAATTCACCCCTCCACTTT.

This chain connects TRBV30 to TRBJ1-5; no reliable D call. Trimming took 2 bases from V and 1 from J, leaving 6 bases between them. Germline CDR1 reads GTSNPN; CDR2 reads SVGIG (reference sequence). This CDR3 region has 13 residues. The CDR3 reads CAWSSRSNQPQHF. The CDR3 DNA reads TGTGCCTGGAGTTCCCGGAGCAATCAGCCCCAGCATTTT.

The chain employs TRBV7-7 and TRBJ2-1, with D possibly matching TRBD2 (5 bases). Germline CDR1 is SSHAT and CDR2 is FNYEAQ (reference sequence). This CDR3 contains 15 residues. The germline V and J ends were trimmed by 2 bases and 2 bases, with 10 bases remaining between them. The CDR3 spells CASSLNRGTYNEQFF. The CDR3 coding sequence is TGTGCCAGCAGCTTAAACCGGGGAACCTACAATGAGCAGTTCTTC.

This chain links TRBV5-1 with TRBJ2-7, with TRBD2 matching over 11 bases. Germline-derived CDR1 and CDR2 are SGHRS and YFSETQ. This CDR3 has 15 amino acids. With V trimmed by 3 bases and J by 6 bases, 8 bases remained unmatched. The CDR3: CASSSTGTSGREQYF. The CDR3 DNA reads TGCGCCAGCAGCTCCACCGGGACTAGCGGCCGCGAGCAGTACTTC. Full variable domain (remainder filled in from reference TRBV5-1 and TRBJ2-7): KAGVTQTPRYLIKTRGQQVTLSCSPISGHRSVSWYQQTPGQGLQFLFEYFSETQRNKGNFPGRFSGRQFSNSRSEMNVSTLELGDSALYLCASSSTGTSGREQYFGPGTRLTVT.

This clone came up once. V and J are TRBV5-1 and TRBJ2-2; D uncertain. V was cut by 2 bases and J by 6 bases, with 8 bases left in between. CDR3 length: 13 residues. The V gene's germline CDR1 is SGHRS and CDR2 YFSETQ. This CDR3 reads CASSFKGPGELFF. The CDR3, as DNA: TGCGCCAGCAGCTTTAAGGGTCCCGGGGAGCTGTTTTTT.

This rearrangement joins TRBV5-1 to TRBJ1-4, with 9 bases identical to TRBD1. The CDR3 runs 16 residues. The germline gives CDR1 SGHRS, CDR2 YFSETQ. Unmatched junction bases numbered 10, after V lost 2 bases and J lost 8 bases. CDR3 DNA: TGCGCCAGCAGCTTTATGGGTACGGGACAGGGAGAAAAACTGTTTTTT. It codes for CASSFMGTGQGEKLFF. Variable domain in full (rest from reference TRBV5-1 and TRBJ1-4): KAGVTQTPRYLIKTRGQQVTLSCSPISGHRSVSWYQQTPGQGLQFLFEYFSETQRNKGNFPGRFSGRQFSNSRSEMNVSTLELGDSALYLCASSFMGTGQGEKLFFGSGTQLSVL.

The chain is built from TRBV6-1 and TRBJ1-5; 9 bases map to TRBD1. Germline V CDR1 and CDR2: MNHNS, SASEGT. The ends lost 4 bases at V and 1 base at J; junction bases unmatched: 14. The CDR3 contains 19 residues. CDR3 in DNA: TGTGCCAGCAGTGCCCTGGGACAGGGAGGGCCGGGGAGCAATCAGCCCCAGCATTTT. It specifies CASSALGQGGPGSNQPQHF.

V usage is TRBV30 and J usage is TRBJ2-7, with 8 bases aligning to TRBD2. The CDR3 covers 13 residues. With V trimmed by 3 bases and J by 6 bases, 7 bases remained unmatched. Per germline, CDR1 GTSNPN and CDR2 SVGIG (reference sequence). In nucleotides, the CDR3 is TGTGCCTGGAGGGTCGGGGGGGCCTTCGAGCAGTACTTC. This encodes CAWRVGGAFEQYF.

This clone was detected only once. V usage is TRBV6-5 and J usage is TRBJ2-3; D is unclear. V was shortened by 6 bases and J by 0 bases, with 7 bases between the two germline ends. Germline CDR1 MNHEY, CDR2 SVGAGI. The CDR3 sequence is 13 residues long. The CDR3 region is CASRAPSTDTQYF. The CDR3, as DNA: TGTGCCAGCAGGGCCCCTAGCACAGATACGCAGTATTTT.

This clone has just a few counts. The rearrangement uses TRBV3-1 (or the pseudogene TRBV3-2) and TRBJ2-1, with 11 bases aligning to TRBD2. The CDR3 spans 17 residues. Trimming took 0 bases from V and 3 from J; bases not matched to a gene: 4. From germline, CDR1 is LGHDT and CDR2 YNNKEL (reference sequence). The CDR3 DNA sequence: TGTGCCAGCAGCCAAGAAGCCACTAGCGGGAGCTACAATGAGCAGTTCTTC. Protein product: CASSQEATSGSYNEQFF.

The chain combines TRBV11-3 with TRBJ2-2, with D unclear. Per the germline V gene, CDR1 is SGHNT and CDR2 is YENEEA. The V end was cut by 3 bases, the J end by 6 bases, with 8 bases between. This CDR3 region has 13 residues. The CDR3 here is CASSLQLSGELFF. The CDR3 region has the DNA TGTGCCAGCAGCTTGCAGTTGTCCGGGGAGCTGTTTTTT.

In its sample, this clone was seen a few times. J is TRBJ1-2 and V is TRBV4-1, with D possibly TRBD1 on 5 matching bases. This CDR3 comprises 14 residues. Trimming cost V 1 base and J 6 bases, with 12 bases left between them. The V gene's germline CDR1 is MGHRA and CDR2 YSYEKL. The CDR3 loop reads CASSQGRGSDGYTF. Here the CDR3 DNA reads TGCGCCAGCAGCCAAGGGAGGGGATCGGATGGCTACACCTTC.

V is TRBV11-3 and J is TRBJ2-3; TRBD2 is a possible D gene (6 bases). The CDR3 has 14 residues. The germline V and J ends were trimmed by 5 bases and 2 bases, with 11 bases remaining between them. Germline loops: CDR1 SGHNT, CDR2 YENEEA. CDR3 coding DNA: TGTGCCAGCAGCCGGGGGAGTTCCACAGATACGCAGTATTTT. It is translated as CASSRGSSTDTQYF.

CDR3 bases: TGTGCCAGCAGCCCGGGACAGGGGAGCCCTGGGGCCAACGTCCTGACTTTC. This encodes CASSPGQGSPGANVLTF. The chain carries TRBV6-2 or TRBV6-3 and TRBJ2-6; 10 bases map to TRBD1. The CDR3 contains 17 residues. From germline, CDR1 is MNHEY and CDR2 SVGEGT. The ends lost 6 bases at V and 2 bases at J; junction bases unmatched: 7.

This chain links TRBV7-2 with TRBJ1-6; D might be TRBD1 (5 bases). V lost 5 bases to trimming and J lost 0 bases, with 20 bases between them. The germline gives CDR1 SGHTA, CDR2 FQGNSA. CDR3 length: 19 residues. This CDR3 reads CASSRTNYRRSSYNSPLHF. In DNA, the CDR3 is TGTGCCAGCAGCCGTACGAATTACAGGAGGAGCTCCTATAATTCACCCCTCCACTTT.

V usage is TRBV24-1 and J usage is TRBJ2-3, with 10 bases aligning to TRBD2. The CDR3 is made up of 17 amino acids. Germline CDR1 reads KGHDR; CDR2 reads SFDVKD. Trimming at V came to 3 bases and at J to 6 bases, leaving 11 bases not matched to a gene. The CDR3 DNA sequence: TGTGCCACCAGTGATCCAGCAGGGACTAGCGAACGGGATACGCAGTATTTT. Amino acid sequence: CATSDPAGTSERDTQYF.

This clone was recorded a few times. The gene calls are TRBV27 and TRBJ2-1; tentatively, D is TRBD1 or TRBD2 (5 bases each). The CDR3 loop spans 18 amino acids. Per germline, CDR1 MNHEY and CDR2 SMNVEV (reference sequence). The ends were cut back, 5 bases at V and 0 bases at J, with 20 bases in the middle. The CDR3 protein is CASSRGIGVSSSYNEQFF. In DNA, the CDR3 is TGTGCCAGCAGTAGAGGGATAGGGGTTTCTAGCTCCTACAATGAGCAGTTCTTC.

The rearrangement uses TRBV6-5 and TRBJ1-6; maybe TRBD1 (6 bases). This CDR3 has 15 amino acids. Trimming took off 7 bases at V and 7 bases at J, with 17 bases between the two ends. The germline V gene encodes CDR1 MNHEY and CDR2 SVGAGI. CDR3 loop: CASKGPPDRNSPLHF. The DNA for the CDR3 is TGTGCCAGCAAAGGGCCCCCGGACAGAAATTCACCCCTCCACTTT.

The V call is TRBV2, the J call TRBJ1-5; D uncertain. This CDR3 spans 13 amino acids. The germline CDR1 and CDR2 sequences are SNHLY and FYNNEI. V was cut by 6 bases and J by 0 bases, with 6 bases left in between. The CDR3 bases are TGTGCCAGCAGGTTTTATAGCAATCAGCCCCAGCATTTT. This codes for CASRFYSNQPQHF. The entire variable domain, with the rest obtained from reference TRBV2 and TRBJ1-5, is as follows: EPEVTQTPSHQVTQMGQEVILRCVPISNHLYFYWYRQILGQKVEFLVSFYNNEISEKSEIFDDQFSVERPDGSNFTLKIRSTKLEDSAMYFCASRFYSNQPQHFGDGTRLSIL.

This clone showed up just a few times. The chain joins TRBV11-2 to TRBJ1-1; weak D call: TRBD1 (5 bases). Trimming took 1 base from V and 2 from J, leaving 17 bases between them. CDR3 length: 17 amino acids. Germline V lookup: CDR1 SGHAT, CDR2 FQNNGV. The CDR3 region is CASSLVRNGGVNTEAFF. The CDR3 DNA reads as TGTGCCAGCAGCTTAGTTCGTAACGGAGGGGTTAACACTGAAGCTTTCTTT.

This clone was counted between two and nine times. V gene TRBV18 combines with J gene TRBJ1-3; no reliable D call. The CDR3 spans 17 residues. Deletions cut 3 bases from V and 0 bases from J, with 15 bases between. Germline assignment: CDR1 KGHSH and CDR2 LQKENI. CDR3 residues: CASSPRQGISSGNTIYF. In DNA, the CDR3 is TGTGCCAGCTCACCTCGACAAGGCATTAGCTCTGGAAACACCATATATTTT.

The chain combines TRBV6-1 with TRBJ2-6; D is undetermined. CDR1 is MNHNS and CDR2 is SASEGT in the germline V gene. The CDR3 has 15 residues. The germline V and J ends were trimmed by 3 bases and 4 bases, with 10 bases remaining between them. CDR3 DNA sequence: TGTGCCAGCAGTGAGTTCCCTCGCGGGGCCAACGTCCTGACTTTC. As protein: CASSEFPRGANVLTF.

V and J are TRBV20-1 and TRBJ1-1; 8 nucleotides line up with TRBD1. Per the germline V gene, CDR1 is DFQATT and CDR2 is SNEGSKA (reference sequence). Germline trimming cut 3 bases from V and 5 bases from J; bases unmatched to any gene: 8. This CDR3 is built from 14 residues. The CDR3: CSASSGQGETEAFF. As DNA, the CDR3 is TGCAGTGCTAGTTCTGGACAGGGAGAAACTGAAGCTTTCTTT.

The V call is TRBV10-2, the J call TRBJ1-3; D unresolved. V lost 0 bases, J lost 4 bases, and 10 bases lay in between. CDR3 size: 15 residues. Germline V gene lookup returns CDR1 WSHSY and CDR2 SAAADI. CDR3: CASSESGKTGNTIYF. The CDR3 DNA sequence: TGCGCCAGCAGTGAGTCCGGGAAGACAGGAAACACCATATATTTT.

This chain connects TRBV2 to TRBJ2-5; the match to TRBD1 covers 9 bases. The CDR3 is 13 amino acids. Germline CDR1 reads SNHLY; CDR2 reads FYNNEI. Germline trimming cut 4 bases from V and 5 bases from J; bases unmatched to any gene: 2. CDR3 loop: CASSGDRVETQYF. The CDR3 nucleotides read TGTGCCAGCAGTGGGGACAGGGTGGAGACCCAGTACTTC.

The rearrangement joins TRBV18 to TRBJ2-5; D is possibly TRBD2 (6 bases). CDR3 length equals 15 residues. From germline, CDR1 is KGHSH and CDR2 LQKENI. Trimming shortened V by 7 bases and J by 1 base, and 16 bases separated the two germline ends. The CDR3 loop is CASCPPGGAQETQYF. The CDR3 region has the DNA TGTGCCAGCTGCCCCCCGGGCGGGGCCCAAGAGACCCAGTACTTC. Complete variable domain (other parts from reference TRBV18 and TRBJ2-5): NAGVMQNPRHLVRRRGQEARLRCSPMKGHSHVYWYRQLPEEGLKFMVYLQKENIIDESGMPKERFSAEFPKEGPSILRIQQVVRGDSAAYFCASCPPGGAQETQYFGPGTRLLVL.